The 18 T cell receptor beta chains below come from one sample, sequenced in a study of regulatory T cells in long-lasting Graves disease. Time point given: newly diagnosed GD, antithyroid drugs for less than 3 months. With RNA extracted from PBMCs as input, the TCR library was made. TCR beta libraries were built with iRepertoire HTBI primers and Arm-PCR of CDR3 regions. TCRdb passed the multiplex PCR reads through MiXCR, listing each CDR3 protein once. The top ten hold 15% to 20% of the sample, which has more than 300,000 distinct CDR3 sequences, about 12% seen once. This same sample was also taken into another study, of T cells in Graves' hyperthyroidism and ophthalmopathy.

The source was peripheral blood mononuclear cells (PBMCs), collected at new diagnosis, from a patient treated with antithyroid drugs. The receptors shown here come from a woman aged 18-30 years with Graves disease.

This clonotype was found a few times. The V gene is TRBV7-9, the J gene TRBJ1-6, with D possibly matching TRBD1 (6 bases). The germline CDR1 and CDR2 sequences are SEHNR and FQNEAQ (reference sequence). V was shortened by 2 bases and J by 0 bases, with 8 bases between the two germline ends. The CDR3 is 16 amino acids. The CDR3 DNA is TGTGCCAGCAGCTTACAGGGGAGCTCCTATAATTCACCCCTCCACTTT. Its translation is CASSLQGSSYNSPLHF.

This clonotype has a count of ten or more. The CDR3 protein is CASSYRGGGYGYTF. The CDR3 DNA sequence: TGTGCCAGCAGTTACCGGGGAGGAGGCTATGGCTACACCTTC. This chain connects TRBV6-5 to TRBJ1-2; D remains unclear. Trimming cost V 2 bases and J 4 bases, with 11 bases left between them. There are 14 residues in the CDR3. Germline V CDR1 and CDR2: MNHEY, SVGAGI.

This clonotype was counted only a few times. Likely a read error: the CDR3 ends without its conserved phenylalanine or tryptophan. The genes are TRBV6-2 or TRBV6-3 and TRBJ2-1; D not certain. Germline CDR1 is MNHEY and CDR2 is SVGEGT. With 0 bases removed from V and 5 bases from J, the gap between germline ends came to 11 bases. The CDR3 loop spans 15 amino acids. CDR3 nucleotide sequence: TGTGCCAGCAGTTACTCGACTCGGTCTAACAATGAGCAGTTCCTC. This codes for CASSYSTRSNNEQFL.

This clonotype was recorded many times. V usage is TRBV13 and J usage is TRBJ1-2; 9 positions agree with TRBD1. The CDR3 extends over 15 amino acids. Germline trimming cut 6 bases from V and 2 bases from J; bases unmatched to any gene: 7. From germline, CDR1 is PRHDT and CDR2 FYEKMQ (reference sequence). CDR3 in DNA: TGTGCCAGCAGAACTAGGACAGGGGTGAACTATGGCTACACCTTC. Translated, it gives CASRTRTGVNYGYTF.

This clonotype was counted ten times or more. The rearrangement joins TRBV7-2 to TRBJ1-2, with 11 nucleotides matching TRBD1. The V gene end was trimmed by 7 bases and the J gene end by 4 bases; junction bases not matched to a gene: 8. CDR3 length: 15 residues. Germline CDR1 reads SGHTA; CDR2 reads FQGNSA. The CDR3 sequence is CASNGQGAISYGYTF. The CDR3 bases are TGTGCCAGCAACGGACAGGGGGCCATAAGCTATGGCTACACCTTC.

This clonotype was counted ten times or more. The chain uses TRBV2 and TRBJ1-5; possibly TRBD1 for D (5 bases). The V end was cut by 10 bases, the J end by 6 bases, with 16 bases between. Per germline, CDR1 SNHLY and CDR2 FYNNEI. The CDR3 spans 13 residues. The CDR3 here is CATTGGAAQPQHF. For the CDR3, the DNA is TGTGCCACCACAGGCGGGGCGGCTCAGCCCCAGCATTTT.

This clonotype was counted at least ten times. The rearrangement uses TRBV6-1 and TRBJ2-1, with 11 bases fitting TRBD1. This CDR3 has 18 residues. Germline loops: CDR1 MNHNS, CDR2 SASEGT. The V segment lost 5 bases and the J segment 3 bases; nucleotides outside the gene matches: 12. The DNA of the CDR3 is TGTGCCAGCAGTCGCGGGACAGGGGGGATTGAAGACTACAATGAGCAGTTCTTC. It yields the protein CASSRGTGGIEDYNEQFF.

This clonotype was counted ten times or more. The rearrangement uses TRBV6-1 and TRBJ1-1; 10 positions match TRBD1. Looked up from germline, CDR1 is MNHNS and CDR2 is SASEGT. V lost 7 bases, J lost 3 bases, and 5 bases stayed unmatched. The CDR3 length is 14 residues. The CDR3 DNA reads TGTGCCAGCACTTTAGGACAGGGGGACACTGAAGCTTTCTTT. This gives the protein CASTLGQGDTEAFF.

For this clonotype: Possible read error: a much larger clone is one base away. V usage is TRBV6-1 and J usage is TRBJ2-5; D is uncertain. This CDR3 is 13 amino acids long. CDR1 MNHNS and CDR2 SASEGT come from the germline V gene. V shed 7 bases and J shed 6 bases, with 15 bases lying between them. CDR3 nucleotide sequence: TGTGCCAGCAACGTCAGCTGGAGAAAGACCCAGTACTTC. Its protein is CASNVSWRKTQYF.

This clonotype was observed a few times. Since a far larger clone is one base different, this is likely a read error. The V and J genes are TRBV2 and TRBJ2-4; D perhaps matches TRBD1 (5 bases). CDR1 and CDR2 (germline): SNHLY, FYNNEI. The CDR3 spans 12 residues. The CDR3 protein is CASSETWGRLFF. In DNA, the CDR3 is TGTGCCAGCAGTGAAACCTGGGGCAGGTTATTCTTC.

This clonotype was picked up many times. DNA for the CDR3: TGTGCCATCAGTGAGTCGCGTGGCAGGGGGGAAGAGACCCAGTACTTC. This sequence encodes CAISESRGRGEETQYF. The rearrangement links TRBV10-3 to TRBJ2-5, with D tentatively TRBD1 (7 bases). V shed 0 bases and J shed 3 bases, with 14 bases lying between them. The CDR3 totals 16 residues. Germline V gene sequence: CDR1 ENHRY, CDR2 SYGVKD.

The chain recombines TRBV28 with TRBJ2-7; no definite D call. The CDR3 totals 12 residues. V lost 4 bases and J lost 7, with 11 bases in between. The germline CDR1 and CDR2 sequences are MDHEN and SYDVKM. The DNA for the CDR3 is TGTGCCAGCAGTTCCCATCCACTAGAGCAGTACTTC. Translated: CASSSHPLEQYF. The whole variable domain, remainder taken from reference TRBV28 and TRBJ2-7, is DVKVTQSSRYLVKRTGEKVFLECVQDMDHENMFWYRQDPGLGLRLIYFSYDVKMKEKGDIPEGYSVSREKKERFSLILESASTNQTSMYLCASSSHPLEQYFGPGTRLTVT.

Ten or more counts support this clonotype. The genes are TRBV27 and TRBJ2-1, with D possibly TRBD2 on 6 matching bases. The V end lost 6 bases, the J end lost 4 bases, and 16 bases lay between the germline ends. CDR1 MNHEY and CDR2 SMNVEV come from the germline V gene (reference sequence). This CDR3 region has 15 residues. The CDR3 loop reads CASSLGLANYNEQFF. The CDR3 DNA follows: TGTGCCAGCAGCTTGGGACTCGCTAATTACAATGAGCAGTTCTTC.

This clonotype showed up many times. The chain has TRBV5-4 and TRBJ2-1; 11 bases align to TRBD1. Germline V gives CDR1 SGHNT, CDR2 YYREEE (reference sequence). The junction had 10 bases not matched to a gene; V was cut back by 4 bases and J by 4 bases. This CDR3 is built from 17 residues. The CDR3 protein is CASSHFYGTGGYNEQFF. The DNA of the CDR3 is TGTGCCAGCAGCCATTTCTACGGGACAGGGGGATACAATGAGCAGTTCTTC.

This clonotype was observed many times. V gene TRBV2 combines with J gene TRBJ1-2; maybe TRBD1 (6 bases). Trimming pared 9 bases from V and 8 bases from J, leaving 19 bases between. The CDR3 is made up of 13 amino acids. Germline assignment: CDR1 SNHLY and CDR2 FYNNEI. The CDR3 nucleotides read TGTGCCAGAAGCGTTACAGGGTTTCGGGGCTACACCTTC. Protein: CARSVTGFRGYTF.

V is TRBV12-3 or TRBV12-4 and J is TRBJ2-3, with D perhaps TRBD2 (6 bases). Trimming took off 6 bases at V and 3 bases at J, with 19 bases between the two ends. The CDR3 runs 16 residues. The CDR3 sequence: CASSPGAGGRTDTQYF. Here the CDR3 DNA reads TGTGCCAGCAGCCCCGGAGCCGGGGGTCGAACAGATACGCAGTATTTT.

This clonotype has at least ten counts. V is TRBV7-2 and J is TRBJ1-5; possible D gene TRBD1, 5 bases. The germline CDR1 and CDR2 sequences are SGHTA and FQGNSA. Trimming pared 5 bases from V and 2 bases from J, leaving 13 bases between. The CDR3 has 15 residues. This CDR3 is CASSPRAGGNQPQHF. The DNA for the CDR3 is TGTGCCAGCAGCCCTCGAGCGGGGGGCAATCAGCCCCAGCATTTT.

This clonotype has just a few counts. A junction boundary mismatches the germline segment, possibly from a read error. This chain joins TRBV6-5 and TRBJ2-7, with D tentatively TRBD1 (6 bases). CDR3 length: 11 residues. Germline V gene data show CDR1 as MNHEY and CDR2 as SVGAGI. The CDR3 loop reads CVSSFRGEQYF. Written as DNA, the CDR3 is TGTGTCAGCAGTTTCAGGGGTGAGCAGTACTTC.